This TCR beta chain appears in the sequencing data of a study of radiation and T cells in renal cell carcinoma. General observations from the study: Without pretreatment biopsies, baseline tumor clonotype presence was undetermined. From baseline, blood top tumor clonotypes peaked at 2 weeks post-radiation.

Time point specified: blood 4 weeks post-SBRT, at nephrectomy. Regarding treatment: 15 Gy SBRT to primary tumor, nephrectomy 4 weeks later. Nephrectomy followed 15 Gy stereotactic body radiation by 4 weeks. The CDR3 length is 16 residues. Germline lookup yields CDR1 SGHNT and CDR2 YENEEA. Between the trimmed V and J ends, which lost 4 bases and 4 bases, there was a span of 16 bases. Sequencing used immunoSEQ multiplex PCR; TCRdb keeps in-frame clones, though not all of them. This sample has more than 60,000 clones, with over 65% found just once. Points on this clone: The target antigen is unknown.

V gene TRBV11-3 combines with J gene TRBJ2-2; D is perhaps TRBD1 or TRBD2 (5 bases each). This receptor was identified in an older woman with renal cell carcinoma. The sample in question was blood, obtained from a patient whose treatment included radiotherapy and nephrectomy. In DNA form, the CDR3 reads TGTGCCAGCAGCTCTCCGGGACGGAGTTCCACCGGGGAGCTGTTTTTT. Amino acids: CASSSPGRSSTGELFF.